The next 9 T cell receptor beta chains were all read from a single sample in a study of T cells in Graves' hyperthyroidism and ophthalmopathy. Using RNA transcripts as the source, TCR beta CDR3 regions were amplified. Primed by the HTBI set, a first-round RT-PCR was run on the TCR CDR3. TCRdb reprocessed the multiplex PCR reads with MiXCR, giving one entry per CDR3 protein. The sample shows hundreds of thousands of distinct CDR3 sequences, around 18% of them seen only once. The sequenced sample was blood. These receptors originate from a man aged 35 to 55 with Graves' hyperthyroidism.

This clonotype was counted between two and nine times. The chain links TRBV29-1 to TRBJ1-3, with D possibly TRBD1 on 5 matching bases. The CDR3 is 13 residues long. Between the trimmed V and J ends, which lost 0 bases and 4 bases, there was a span of 7 bases. Looked up from germline, CDR1 is SQVTM and CDR2 is ANQGSEA. The CDR3 sequence is CSVEDWGGNTIYF. CDR3 nucleotide sequence: TGCAGCGTTGAAGATTGGGGGGGAAACACCATATATTTT. Using reference TRBV29-1 and TRBJ1-3 for the parts outside the CDR3, the full variable domain is SAVISQKPSRDICQRGTSLTIQCQVDSQVTMMFWYRQQPGQSLTLIATANQGSEATYESGFVIDKFPISRPNLTFSTLTVSNMSPEDSSIYLCSVEDWGGNTIYFGEGSWLTVV.

This clonotype was seen ten or more times. The chain joins TRBV10-3 to TRBJ1-1, with D hard to call. The ends were cut back, 3 bases at V and 4 bases at J, with 18 bases in the middle. Per germline, CDR1 ENHRY and CDR2 SYGVKD. The CDR3 has 16 amino acids. CDR3 nucleotides: TGTGCCATCAGTGAATTGCGTATTCCCCAGAGCACTGAAGCTTTCTTT. It encodes CAISELRIPQSTEAFF.

The genes are TRBV7-2 and TRBJ2-5; 10 positions agree with TRBD2. V was clipped by 4 bases and J by 5 bases; unmatched bases: 4. The CDR3 length is 14 residues. CDR1 is SGHTA, CDR2 FQGNSA, per germline. The CDR3 reads CASSSSGGTETQYF. In DNA form, the CDR3 reads TGTGCCAGCAGCTCTAGCGGGGGTACCGAGACCCAGTACTTC.

Many counts were recorded for this clonotype. The chain combines TRBV27 with TRBJ2-7; D is possibly TRBD2 (5 bases). The length of the CDR3 is 16 residues. Germline assignment: CDR1 MNHEY and CDR2 SMNVEV (reference sequence). V was clipped by 7 bases and J by 2 bases, with 21 bases between them. The CDR3 protein is CASTFARGQDPYEQYF. Here the CDR3 DNA reads TGTGCCAGCACCTTTGCCCGGGGTCAGGATCCCTACGAGCAGTACTTC.

This clonotype was recorded many times. The V gene is TRBV7-9, the J gene TRBJ2-5, with TRBD2 identical over 7 bases. V shed 6 bases and J 3 bases; nucleotides not matched to a gene: 7. Looked up from germline, CDR1 is SEHNR and CDR2 is FQNEAQ (reference sequence). The CDR3 has 14 residues. The CDR3 here is CASRSGLLKETQYF. DNA of the CDR3: TGTGCCAGCAGGTCGGGACTACTCAAAGAGACCCAGTACTTC.

This clonotype was detected a few times. This sequence joins TRBV28 and TRBJ1-5; D is possibly TRBD1 (5 bases). Between the trimmed V and J ends, which lost 4 bases and 0 bases, there was a span of 13 bases. The CDR3 extends over 16 amino acids. Germline V gene lookup returns CDR1 MDHEN and CDR2 SYDVKM. CDR3 nucleotides: TGTGCCAGCAGTTCCTACCGGGGGATTAGCAATCAGCCCCAGCATTTT. This codes for CASSSYRGISNQPQHF.

At least ten counts were recorded for this clonotype. The chain uses TRBV28 and TRBJ1-5; D remains ambiguous. Germline V gene sequence: CDR1 MDHEN, CDR2 SYDVKM. Trimming pared 5 bases from V and 9 bases from J, leaving 14 bases between. This CDR3 is 13 amino acids long. For the CDR3, the DNA is TGTGCCAGCAGTCCCTTTGGGAGCCTGCCCCAGCATTTT. It is translated as CASSPFGSLPQHF.

V usage is TRBV12-3 or TRBV12-4 and J usage is TRBJ2-1, with 12 bases that match TRBD2. The trim removed 3 bases at V and 9 bases at J, leaving 12 bases unmatched. This CDR3 has 17 residues. The CDR3 reads CASSFGLAGSVEGEQFF. The DNA of the CDR3 is TGTGCCAGCAGTTTCGGACTAGCGGGGTCTGTTGAAGGTGAGCAGTTCTTC.

Many counts were recorded for this clonotype. The chain combines TRBV7-8 with TRBJ1-1, with D tentatively TRBD1 (6 bases). Germline CDR1 is SGHVS and CDR2 is FQNEAQ. This CDR3 region has 11 residues. The V and J ends lost 7 bases and 10 bases respectively, with 13 bases between them. The chain's CDR3 is CASTPYRVAFF. CDR3 in DNA: TGTGCCAGCACCCCTTACAGGGTAGCTTTCTTT.